This T cell receptor beta chain is from a study of cytomegalovirus exposure and HLA in healthy donors. Study background: T cells numbering about 180 million yielded some 100 million unique TCR beta sequences in an earlier analysis.

Researchers ran the PCR with 60 Vbeta and 13 Jbeta primers. Generated by immunoSEQ multiplex PCR, the TCRdb table keeps only in-frame clones and is missing some. This table has 100,000 to 150,000 clones, 15% appearing once. The V gene's germline CDR1 is SGHNT and CDR2 YYREEE (reference sequence). There are 14 residues in the CDR3. V was shortened by 4 bases and J by 2 bases, with 12 bases between the two germline ends. In its sample, this clone was seen a few times. This sequence originates from a woman aged 18 to 35 in good health and CMV-seronegative. This chain connects TRBV5-4 to TRBJ2-5, with D possibly TRBD1 on 5 matching bases. Source material: PBMCs. This CDR3 reads CASSRRQNQETQYF. The DNA of the CDR3 is TGTGCCAGCAGCCGCCGACAGAATCAAGAGACCCAGTACTTC.